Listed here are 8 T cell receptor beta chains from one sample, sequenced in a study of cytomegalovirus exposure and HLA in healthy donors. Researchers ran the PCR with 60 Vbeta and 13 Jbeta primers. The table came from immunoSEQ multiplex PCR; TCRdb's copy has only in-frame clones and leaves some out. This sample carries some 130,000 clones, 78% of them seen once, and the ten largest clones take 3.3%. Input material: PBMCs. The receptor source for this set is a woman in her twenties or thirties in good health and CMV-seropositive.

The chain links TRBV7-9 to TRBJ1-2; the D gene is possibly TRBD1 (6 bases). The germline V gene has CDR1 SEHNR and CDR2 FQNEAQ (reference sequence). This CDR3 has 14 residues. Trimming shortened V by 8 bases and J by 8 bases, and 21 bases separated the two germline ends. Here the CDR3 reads CASSFLGGLGGYTF. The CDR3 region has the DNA TGTGCCAGCTCCTTTCTCGGGGGGCTAGGGGGCTACACCTTC.

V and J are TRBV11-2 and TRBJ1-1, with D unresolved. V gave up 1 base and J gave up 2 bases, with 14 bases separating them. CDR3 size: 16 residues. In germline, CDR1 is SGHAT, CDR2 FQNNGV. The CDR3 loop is CASSLAFTGSNTEAFF. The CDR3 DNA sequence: TGTGCCAGCAGCTTAGCCTTTACCGGGTCCAACACTGAAGCTTTCTTT.

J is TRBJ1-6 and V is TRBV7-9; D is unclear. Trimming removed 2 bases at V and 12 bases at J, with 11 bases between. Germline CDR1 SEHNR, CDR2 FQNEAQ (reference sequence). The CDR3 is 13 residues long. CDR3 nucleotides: TGTGCCAGCAGCTTACATGCAGGCAAACCCCTCCACTTT. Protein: CASSLHAGKPLHF.

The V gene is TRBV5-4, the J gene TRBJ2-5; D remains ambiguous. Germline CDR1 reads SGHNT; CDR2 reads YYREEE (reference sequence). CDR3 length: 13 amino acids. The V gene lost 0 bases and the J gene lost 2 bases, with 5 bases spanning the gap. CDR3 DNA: TGTGCCAGCAGCTTGGTTCGGCAAGAGACCCAGTACTTC. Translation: CASSLVRQETQYF.

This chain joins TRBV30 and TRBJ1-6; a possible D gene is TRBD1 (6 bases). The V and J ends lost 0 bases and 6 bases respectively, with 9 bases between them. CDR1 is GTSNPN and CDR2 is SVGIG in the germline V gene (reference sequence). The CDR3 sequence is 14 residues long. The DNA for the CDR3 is TGTGCCTGGAGTGTTATGGGGGCTAATTCACCCCTCCACTTT. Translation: CAWSVMGANSPLHF.

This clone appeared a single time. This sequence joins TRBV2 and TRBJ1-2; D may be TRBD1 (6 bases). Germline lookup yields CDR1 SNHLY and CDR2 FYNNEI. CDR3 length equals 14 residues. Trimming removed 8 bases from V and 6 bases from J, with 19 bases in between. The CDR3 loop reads CASGKVAGEDGYTF. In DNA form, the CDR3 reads TGTGCCAGCGGAAAGGTGGCAGGGGAAGATGGCTACACCTTC.

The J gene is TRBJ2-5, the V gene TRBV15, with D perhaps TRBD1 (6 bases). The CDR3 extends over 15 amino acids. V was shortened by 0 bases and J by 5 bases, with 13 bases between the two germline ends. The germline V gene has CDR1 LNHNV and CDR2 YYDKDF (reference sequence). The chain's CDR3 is CATSRDLGGGETQYF. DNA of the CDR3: TGTGCCACCAGCAGAGATCTTGGGGGCGGGGAGACCCAGTACTTC.

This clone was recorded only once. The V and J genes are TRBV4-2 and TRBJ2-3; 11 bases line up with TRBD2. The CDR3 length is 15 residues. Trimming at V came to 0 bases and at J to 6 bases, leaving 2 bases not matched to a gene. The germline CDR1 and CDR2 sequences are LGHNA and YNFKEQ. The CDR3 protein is CASSQDSGGADTQYF. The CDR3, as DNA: TGTGCCAGCAGCCAAGATAGCGGGGGGGCCGATACGCAGTATTTT.